A single sample gave rise to the 25 T cell receptor beta chains below, sequenced in a study of control samples from healthy donors and cancer patients. Repertoires were generated with immunoSEQ multiplex PCR, while TCRdb's copy carries only in-frame clones and drops some. The data hold 130,000 or so clones, with 85% to 95% observed a single time. Sequencing was done on a sample of blood. Receptors were obtained from a man aged 40-49 years in good health.

The chain carries TRBV29-1 and TRBJ2-5; TRBD2 aligns across 11 bases. This CDR3 is 14 amino acids long. V shed 3 bases, J shed 2 bases, and the junction held 2 bases outside the gene matches. CDR1 is SQVTM, CDR2 ANQGSEA, per germline. The CDR3 sequence: CSVDGTSGQETQYF. The CDR3 nucleotides read TGCAGCGTTGACGGGACTAGCGGTCAAGAGACCCAGTACTTC.

CDR3 sequence (DNA): TGCGCCAGCAGCTTGGTTACGGGAGGGCCTGAAGAGCAGTACTTC. Amino acid sequence: CASSLVTGGPEEQYF. The V gene is TRBV5-1, the J gene TRBJ2-7, with 8 bases that match TRBD2. V lost 0 bases, J lost 7 bases, and 9 bases stayed unmatched. The CDR3 is 15 amino acids. Germline V CDR1 and CDR2: SGHRS, YFSETQ.

In nucleotides, the CDR3 is TGTGCCAGCAGTTACCCGGACAGTCAAAATCAGCCCCAGCATTTT. Protein: CASSYPDSQNQPQHF. This chain joins TRBV6-2 or TRBV6-3 and TRBJ1-5; D possibly corresponds to TRBD1 (6 bases). With 2 bases removed from V and 4 bases from J, the gap between germline ends came to 12 bases. The CDR3 consists of 15 residues. The germline CDR1 and CDR2 sequences are MNHEY and SVGEGT.

The rearrangement joins TRBV12-3 or TRBV12-4 to TRBJ1-5; D is undetermined. This CDR3 spans 13 amino acids. Trimming pared 3 bases from V and 4 bases from J, leaving 7 bases between. The CDR3 reads CASSLIENQPQHF. The CDR3 bases are TGTGCCAGCAGTTTGATTGAGAATCAGCCCCAGCATTTT.

This clone was seen only once. V and J are TRBV27 and TRBJ1-5; 7 bases are shared with TRBD1. The trim removed 6 bases at V and 10 bases at J, leaving 9 bases unmatched. The CDR3 loop spans 13 amino acids. Germline V gene data show CDR1 as MNHEY and CDR2 as SMNVEV (reference sequence). The CDR3 loop reads CASSDREEDPQHF. DNA of the CDR3: TGTGCCAGCAGCGACAGGGAGGAGGATCCCCAGCATTTT.

V and J are TRBV6-5 and TRBJ2-2, with D unclear. The CDR3 length is 14 residues. The germline V gene encodes CDR1 MNHEY and CDR2 SVGAGI. Trimming shortened V by 5 bases and J by 5 bases, and 12 bases separated the two germline ends. CDR3 protein: CASSLLRRTGELFF. In DNA form, the CDR3 reads TGTGCCAGCAGTCTTCTCCGCCGTACCGGGGAGCTGTTTTTT.

The rearrangement uses TRBV4-1 and TRBJ1-2, with D hard to call. Trimming shortened V by 1 base and J by 4 bases, and 10 bases separated the two germline ends. Germline-derived CDR1 and CDR2 are MGHRA and YSYEKL. This CDR3 has 14 amino acids. This CDR3 reads CASSQGAGSYGYTF. In DNA form, the CDR3 reads TGCGCCAGCAGCCAAGGGGCAGGCTCCTATGGCTACACCTTC.

This rearrangement joins TRBV28 to TRBJ2-5; the D call may be TRBD1 or TRBD2 (5 bases each). V lost 4 bases to trimming and J lost 3 bases, with 18 bases between them. CDR3 length equals 16 residues. The V gene's germline CDR1 is MDHEN and CDR2 SYDVKM. CDR3 nucleotides: TGTGCCAGCAGTTCCCCTCCCGGGACGGAGAAAGAGACCCAGTACTTC. Its translation is CASSSPPGTEKETQYF. The full variable domain, completed using reference TRBV28 and TRBJ2-5, is DVKVTQSSRYLVKRTGEKVFLECVQDMDHENMFWYRQDPGLGLRLIYFSYDVKMKEKGDIPEGYSVSREKKERFSLILESASTNQTSMYLCASSSPPGTEKETQYFGPGTRLLVL.

CDR3 loop: CASSEWAELNTEAFF. The CDR3 nucleotides are TGCGCCAGCAGTGAGTGGGCGGAATTGAACACTGAAGCTTTCTTT. The rearrangement links TRBV10-2 to TRBJ1-1, with unresolved D. CDR1 and CDR2 (germline): WSHSY, SAAADI. This CDR3 region has 15 residues. V shed 1 base and J shed 0 bases, with 9 bases lying between them.

V usage is TRBV7-9 and J usage is TRBJ1-1; D gene ambiguous. Germline CDR1 SEHNR, CDR2 FQNEAQ (reference sequence). The CDR3 runs 13 residues. V dropped 4 bases and J dropped 0 bases, with 6 bases sitting between them. The CDR3 DNA sequence: TGTGCCAGCAGCTCCCCTATGAACACTGAAGCTTTCTTT. Translation: CASSSPMNTEAFF.

The chain employs TRBV13 and TRBJ2-6; D is undetermined. V was cut by 5 bases and J by 0 bases, with 8 bases left in between. The CDR3 sequence is 15 residues long. The germline CDR1 and CDR2 sequences are PRHDT and FYEKMQ (reference sequence). As DNA, the CDR3 is TGTGCCAGCAGCGACCTAATCTCTGGGGCCAACGTCCTGACTTTC. It encodes CASSDLISGANVLTF.

This clone appeared a single time. This chain connects TRBV21-1 to TRBJ2-7; the table gives TRBD1 as D, unverified against the DNA. TRBV21-1 counts as a pseudogene. There are 15 residues in the CDR3. Here the CDR3 reads CASSKALDRAYEQYF. The CDR3 DNA is TGTGCCAGCAGCAAAGCCTTGGACAGGGCTTACGAGCAGTACTTC.

This clone was picked up a small number of times. V is TRBV21-1 and J is TRBJ1-3; the table calls TRBD1, which could not be checked here. TRBV21-1 is flagged as a pseudogene. This CDR3 comprises 14 residues. CDR3 coding DNA: TGTGCCAGCAGCAGACAGGGGCAGGCGAACACCATATATTTT. It is translated as CASSRQGQANTIYF.

The CDR3 coding sequence is TGTGCCAGCAGCTCATCGACCGTCTATAATTCACCCCTCCACTTT. This codes for CASSSSTVYNSPLHF. The chain uses TRBV7-8 and TRBJ1-6; no clear D. Looked up from germline, CDR1 is SGHVS and CDR2 is FQNEAQ. The CDR3 has 15 residues. Trimming shortened V by 4 bases and J by 3 bases, and 10 bases separated the two germline ends.

In regard to this clone: One end of the junction fails to match germline, which may point to a read error. The rearrangement links TRBV4-1 to TRBJ1-2, with no clear D. Germline V gives CDR1 MGHRA, CDR2 YSYEKL. This CDR3 region has 13 residues. Here the CDR3 reads CASSQDLASGLKF. Written as DNA, the CDR3 is TGCGCCAGCAGCCAAGATCTGGCCTCCGGTCTTAAATTC.

The chain combines TRBV18 with TRBJ1-1; TRBD1 matches at 9 bases. Germline trimming cut 0 bases from V and 0 bases from J; bases unmatched to any gene: 5. CDR3 size: 17 residues. Looked up from germline, CDR1 is KGHSH and CDR2 is LQKENI. The chain's CDR3 is CASSPPNRGLMNTEAFF. CDR3 sequence (DNA): TGTGCCAGCTCACCACCGAACAGGGGGCTTATGAACACTGAAGCTTTCTTT.

V gene TRBV7-2 combines with J gene TRBJ2-7; the D is unclear. This CDR3 is 14 amino acids long. Germline loops: CDR1 SGHTA, CDR2 FQGNSA. V lost 1 base and J 2 bases, leaving 9 bases between the germline ends. CDR3 sequence (DNA): TGTGCCAGCAGCTTAGTTGCCCCAGCCTACGAGCAGTACTTC. Its protein product is CASSLVAPAYEQYF.

The chain uses TRBV2 and TRBJ2-2; the D is unclear. V dropped 8 bases and J dropped 6 bases, with 7 bases sitting between them. The CDR3 length is 11 residues. Germline V gives CDR1 SNHLY, CDR2 FYNNEI. CDR3 residues: CASDRAGELFF. The CDR3 coding sequence is TGTGCCAGCGATCGGGCCGGGGAGCTGTTTTTT.

In its sample, this clone was seen a few times. The chain links TRBV7-3 to TRBJ2-7; no clear D. This CDR3 comprises 15 residues. From germline, CDR1 is SGHTA and CDR2 FQGTGA. Between the trimmed V and J ends, which lost 1 base and 6 bases, there was a span of 16 bases. The CDR3 sequence is CASSLSGVSPSEQYF. CDR3 nucleotide sequence: TGTGCCAGCAGCTTAAGCGGTGTGTCGCCGAGCGAGCAGTACTTC.

The chain uses TRBV4-1 and TRBJ1-2, with TRBD1 as a possible D gene (6 bases). Germline-derived CDR1 and CDR2 are MGHRA and YSYEKL. V was cut by 6 bases and J by 2 bases, with 10 bases left in between. This CDR3 comprises 13 residues. CDR3 loop: CASRPTGNYGYTF. CDR3 nucleotides: TGCGCCAGCAGACCCACAGGGAACTATGGCTACACCTTC.

The chain joins TRBV27 to TRBJ2-1; no definite D call. CDR3 size: 16 residues. CDR1 and CDR2 (germline): MNHEY, SMNVEV (reference sequence). Trimming cost V 6 bases and J 0 bases, with 15 bases left between them. CDR3 amino acids: CASRPRSRSSYNEQFF. The CDR3 bases are TGTGCCAGCAGGCCACGGTCCCGGAGCTCCTACAATGAGCAGTTCTTC.

The chain's CDR3 is CASSRTGTSNYGYTF. CDR3 in DNA: TGTGCCAGCAGCAGAACCGGGACGTCTAACTATGGCTACACCTTC. The rearrangement joins TRBV7-2 to TRBJ1-2, with D possibly matching TRBD1 (5 bases). The CDR3 totals 15 residues. Trimming pared 5 bases from V and 0 bases from J, leaving 13 bases between. Per germline, CDR1 SGHTA and CDR2 FQGNSA.

J is TRBJ1-5 and V is TRBV2; D remains unclear. Germline V gene data show CDR1 as SNHLY and CDR2 as FYNNEI. Trimming left V 2 bases short and J 1 base short, with 18 bases between. The CDR3 runs 18 residues. In nucleotides, the CDR3 is TGTGCCAGCAGTGAATCGGTAGGGTGGAATTTGAGCAATCAGCCCCAGCATTTT. It is translated as CASSESVGWNLSNQPQHF.

The DNA for the CDR3 is TGTGCCAGCAGCTTAGCCTCCGTCGCTCGGAAGTTGTACAATGAGCAGTTCTTC. It encodes CASSLASVARKLYNEQFF. The chain links TRBV7-2 to TRBJ2-1; D unclear. Germline CDR1 SGHTA, CDR2 FQGNSA. The V end lost 0 bases, the J end lost 4 bases, and 19 bases lay between the germline ends. This CDR3 comprises 18 residues.

CDR3 in amino acids: CASSFGTGEFEKLFF. For the CDR3, the DNA is TGTGCCAGCAGCTTCGGGACAGGGGAGTTTGAAAAACTGTTTTTT. The rearrangement joins TRBV7-8 to TRBJ1-4; 10 bases map to TRBD1. The CDR3 has 15 residues. Germline-derived CDR1 and CDR2 are SGHVS and FQNEAQ. The junction had 5 bases not matched to a gene; V was cut back by 3 bases and J by 7 bases.